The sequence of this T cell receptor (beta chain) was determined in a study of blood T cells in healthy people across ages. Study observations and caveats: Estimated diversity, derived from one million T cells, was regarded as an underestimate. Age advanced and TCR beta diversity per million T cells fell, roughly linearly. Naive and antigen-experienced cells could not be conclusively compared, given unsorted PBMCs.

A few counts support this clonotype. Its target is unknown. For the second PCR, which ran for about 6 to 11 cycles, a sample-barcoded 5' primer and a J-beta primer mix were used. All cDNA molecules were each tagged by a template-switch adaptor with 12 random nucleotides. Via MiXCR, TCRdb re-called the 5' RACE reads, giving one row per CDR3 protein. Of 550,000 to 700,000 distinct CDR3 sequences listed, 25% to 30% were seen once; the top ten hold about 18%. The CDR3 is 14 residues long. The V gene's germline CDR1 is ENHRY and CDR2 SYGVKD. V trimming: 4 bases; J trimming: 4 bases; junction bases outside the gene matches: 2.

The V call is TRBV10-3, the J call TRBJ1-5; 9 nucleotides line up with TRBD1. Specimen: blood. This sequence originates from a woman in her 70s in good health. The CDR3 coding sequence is TGTGCCATCAGTGGAGGACAGGGGAATCAGCCCCAGCATTTT. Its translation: CAISGGQGNQPQHF.